This entry lists 8 T cell receptor beta chains sequenced from one sample in a study of CD8+ T cells in alopecia areata. Treatment of the sample: oral pan-JAK inhibitor, 5-10 mg twice daily. Reverse transcription of extracted RNA yielded cDNA, which provided the sequencing template. TCRdb's copy holds only in-frame clones and misses some; the assay was immunoSEQ multiplex PCR. The table includes under 150,000 clones, 61% detected once. The sample was CD4+ T cells sorted from blood, taken at week 4, from a patient treated with tofacitinib. These receptors all come from a human donor with alopecia areata.

The rearrangement joins TRBV27 to TRBJ2-1; D unclear. CDR3 length equals 15 residues. The ends were cut back, 7 bases at V and 5 bases at J, with 18 bases in the middle. CDR1 and CDR2 from the germline V gene are MNHEY and SMNVEV (reference sequence). Written as DNA, the CDR3 is TGTGCCAGCAACGTGCAGCGACCAACGAACAATGAGCAGTTCTTC. Translating it yields CASNVQRPTNNEQFF.

CDR3 DNA: TGCGCCAGCAGTCTACGACAGGGGCTCTATGGCTACACCTTC. Amino acid sequence: CASSLRQGLYGYTF. This rearrangement joins TRBV5-1 to TRBJ1-2; 8 nucleotides agree with TRBD1. Losses at the gene ends were 5 bases for V and 4 bases for J; bases not matched to a gene: 7. The CDR3 consists of 14 residues. Germline CDR1 is SGHRS and CDR2 is YFSETQ.

V is TRBV29-1 and J is TRBJ2-3, with a possible D match to TRBD2 (7 bases). Germline V lookup: CDR1 SQVTM, CDR2 ANQGSEA. V was pared by 0 bases and J by 5 bases, with 15 bases between. This CDR3 comprises 15 residues. CDR3 sequence: CSVEDLGGHRDTQYF. Written as DNA, the CDR3 is TGCAGCGTTGAAGATCTGGGGGGGCATAGAGATACGCAGTATTTT.

The chain has TRBV5-1 and TRBJ1-1; maybe TRBD1 (6 bases). Trimming cost V 3 bases and J 4 bases, with 13 bases left between them. CDR1 and CDR2 (germline): SGHRS, YFSETQ. The CDR3 covers 14 residues. Here the CDR3 reads CASSWAGAGTEAFF. CDR3 coding DNA: TGCGCCAGCAGCTGGGCAGGGGCCGGCACTGAAGCTTTCTTT. The full variable domain, with the rest looked up from reference TRBV5-1 and TRBJ1-1, is KAGVTQTPRYLIKTRGQQVTLSCSPISGHRSVSWYQQTPGQGLQFLFEYFSETQRNKGNFPGRFSGRQFSNSRSEMNVSTLELGDSALYLCASSWAGAGTEAFFGQGTRLTVV.

The chain is built from TRBV2 and TRBJ2-7; tentatively, D is TRBD2 (5 bases). Deletions cut 4 bases from V and 9 bases from J, with 16 bases between. Germline V lookup: CDR1 SNHLY, CDR2 FYNNEI. The CDR3 is 13 residues long. Here the CDR3 reads CASSASDRGRQYF. Written as DNA, the CDR3 is TGTGCCAGCAGTGCCTCCGACCGGGGAAGGCAGTACTTC.

V gene TRBV6-5 combines with J gene TRBJ2-7; tentative D call: TRBD1 (6 bases). The CDR3 sequence is 12 residues long. Trimming stripped 8 bases from V and 2 bases from J, with 10 bases between. Germline CDR1 MNHEY, CDR2 SVGAGI. CDR3 nucleotide sequence: TGTGCCAGCCAGGACAGAACCTACGAGCAGTACTTC. Translating it yields CASQDRTYEQYF.

This chain connects TRBV5-4 to TRBJ2-2; no definite D call. CDR1 and CDR2 (germline): SGHNT, YYREEE (reference sequence). V was clipped by 4 bases and J by 8 bases, with 9 bases between them. This CDR3 is 12 amino acids long. The CDR3 bases are TGTGCCAGCAGCGCGGATGTAGGGGAGCTGTTTTTT. As protein: CASSADVGELFF. Filled out from reference TRBV5-4 and TRBJ2-2, the complete variable domain reads ETGVTQSPTHLIKTRGQQVTLRCSSQSGHNTVSWYQQALGQGPQFIFQYYREEENGRGNFPPRFSGLQFPNYSSELNVNALELDDSALYLCASSADVGELFFGEGSRLTVL.

This sequence joins TRBV5-1 and TRBJ2-7; D possibly corresponds to TRBD2 (6 bases). This CDR3 has 14 amino acids. Trimming took off 0 bases at V and 6 bases at J, with 13 bases between the two ends. The germline CDR1 and CDR2 sequences are SGHRS and YFSETQ. CDR3 amino acids: CASSLVAREAEQYF. DNA for the CDR3: TGCGCCAGCAGCTTGGTAGCCAGGGAGGCCGAGCAGTACTTC.